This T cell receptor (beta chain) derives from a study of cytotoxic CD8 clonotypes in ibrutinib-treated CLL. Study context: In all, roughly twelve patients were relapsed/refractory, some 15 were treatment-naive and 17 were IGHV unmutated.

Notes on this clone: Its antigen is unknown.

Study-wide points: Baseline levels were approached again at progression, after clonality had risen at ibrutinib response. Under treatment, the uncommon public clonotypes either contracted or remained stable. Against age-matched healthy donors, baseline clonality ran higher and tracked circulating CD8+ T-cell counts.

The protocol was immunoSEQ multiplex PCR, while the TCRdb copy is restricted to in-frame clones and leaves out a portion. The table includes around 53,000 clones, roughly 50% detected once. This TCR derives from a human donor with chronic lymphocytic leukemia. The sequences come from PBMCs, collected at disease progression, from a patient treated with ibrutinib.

The CDR3 here is CASSLEPQGAAFF. The CDR3 DNA sequence: TGTGCCAGCAGCTTAGAACCACAGGGGGCCGCTTTCTTT. The V gene is TRBV9, the J gene TRBJ1-1, with TRBD1 identical over 9 bases. Looked up from germline, CDR1 is SGDLS and CDR2 is YYNGEE. V lost 4 bases, J lost 11 bases, and 9 bases stayed unmatched. The CDR3 spans 13 residues.